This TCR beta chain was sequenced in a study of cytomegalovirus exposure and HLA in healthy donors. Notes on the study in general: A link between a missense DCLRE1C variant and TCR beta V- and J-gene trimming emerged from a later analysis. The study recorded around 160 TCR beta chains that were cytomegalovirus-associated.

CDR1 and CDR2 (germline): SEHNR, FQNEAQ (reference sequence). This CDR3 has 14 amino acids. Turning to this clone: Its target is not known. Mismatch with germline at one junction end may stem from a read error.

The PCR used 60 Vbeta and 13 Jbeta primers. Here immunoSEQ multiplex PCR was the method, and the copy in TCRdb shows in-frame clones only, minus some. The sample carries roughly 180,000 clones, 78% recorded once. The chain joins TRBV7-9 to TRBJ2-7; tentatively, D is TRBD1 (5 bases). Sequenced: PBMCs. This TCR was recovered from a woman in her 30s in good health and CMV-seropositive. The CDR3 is CSSSLEGANYEQYF. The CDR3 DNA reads TGTTCCAGCAGCTTAGAAGGGGCCAACTACGAGCAGTACTTC.